This TCR beta chain was captured by sequencing in a study of vaccination effects on CD4 cells after COVID-19. Looking at the study overall: Sample collection from a couple of convalescent patients occurred 16 days and one week before vaccination.

Culture proceeded for roughly ten days, and CD4+ T cells were then isolated. Sometime from March through December 2020, the person acquired a SARS-CoV-2 infection that PCR confirmed. Half the medium was replaced with IL-2 medium on days 3 and 7. Germline CDR1 reads SQVTM; CDR2 reads ANQGSEA. There are 13 residues in the CDR3. V lost 5 bases, J lost 5 bases, and 15 bases lay in between. Here immunoSEQ multiplex PCR was the method, and the copy in TCRdb shows in-frame clones only, minus some. Seen here are 45,000 to 60,000 clones, roughly three quarters observed once, and the top ten hold about 11%. Concerning this clone: Its specificity is unknown.

The rearrangement joins TRBV29-1 to TRBJ1-2, with D maybe TRBD1 (6 bases). Sequenced material: CD4+ T cells from PBMCs cultured without peptide, taken before COVID-19 vaccination. This TCR came from a human donor who had a prior SARS-CoV-2 infection. The CDR3 is CSVPPDSFYGYTF. The CDR3 DNA reads TGCAGCGTTCCGCCGGACAGTTTTTATGGCTACACCTTC.